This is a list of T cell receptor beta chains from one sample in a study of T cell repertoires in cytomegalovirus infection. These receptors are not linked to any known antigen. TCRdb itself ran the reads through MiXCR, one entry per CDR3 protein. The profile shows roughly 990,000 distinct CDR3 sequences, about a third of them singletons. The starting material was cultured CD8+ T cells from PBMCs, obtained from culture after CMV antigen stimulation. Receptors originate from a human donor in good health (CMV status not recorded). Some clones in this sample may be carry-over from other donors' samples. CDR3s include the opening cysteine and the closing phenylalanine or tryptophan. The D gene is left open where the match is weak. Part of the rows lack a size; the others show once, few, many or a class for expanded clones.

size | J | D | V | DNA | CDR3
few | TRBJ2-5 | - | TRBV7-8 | TGTGCCAGCAGCCCGCTCCGACTGGCGGGGCCCCAAGAGACCCAGTACTTC | CASSPLRLAGPQETQYF
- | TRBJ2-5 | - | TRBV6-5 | TGTGCCAGCAGTCTGAACCGGGGGTCCCAAGAGACCCAGTACTTC | CASSLNRGSQETQYF
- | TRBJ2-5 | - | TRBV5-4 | TGTGCCAGCAGCAAACTCCAACGACGCCAAGAGACCCTGTACTTC | CASSKLQRRQETLYF
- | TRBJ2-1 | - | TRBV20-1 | TGCAGTGCTAGCCTTGCGGGGTTGGGGGATGAGCAGTTCTTC | CSASLAGLGDEQFF
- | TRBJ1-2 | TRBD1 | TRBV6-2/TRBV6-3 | TGTGCCAGCAGTTCTGAGAAGGGACAGGGGAACTATGGCTACACCTTC | CASSSEKGQGNYGYTF
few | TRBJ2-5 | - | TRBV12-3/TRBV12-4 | TGTGCCAGCAGTTCCACGGGGGTGCAAGAGACCCAGTACTTC | CASSSTGVQETQYF
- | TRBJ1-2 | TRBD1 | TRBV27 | TGTGCCAGCAGTGCCACAGGGGGCGCCGGCTATGGCTACGCCTTC | CASSATGGAGYGYAF
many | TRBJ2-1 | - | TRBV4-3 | TGCGCCAGCAGCCAAGACCTGTTAGGCTCCTACAATGAGCAGTTCTTC | CASSQDLLGSYNEQFF
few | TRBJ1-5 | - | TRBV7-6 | TGTGCCAGCAGTAACGGAGATCAGCCCCAGCATTTT | CASSNGDQPQHF
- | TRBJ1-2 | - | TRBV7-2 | TGTGCCAGCGGGGGGGCTGCTGGCTACACCTTC | CASGGAAGYTF
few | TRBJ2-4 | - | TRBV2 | TGTGCCAGTTTGCGGAATAGGATCCTAGCCAAAAACATTCAGTACTTC | CASLRNRILAKNIQYF
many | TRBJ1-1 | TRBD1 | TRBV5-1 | TGCGCCAGCAGCCTGACAGGGAGCACTGAAGCTTTCTTT | CASSLTGSTEAFF
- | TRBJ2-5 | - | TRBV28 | TGTGCCAGCAGTTCTAGGGACGCAAAAGAGACCCAGTACTTC | CASSSRDAKETQYF
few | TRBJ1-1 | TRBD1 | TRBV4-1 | TGCGCCAGCAGCCAAGCGACAGGGGCCCGAACTGAAGCTTTCTTT | CASSQATGARTEAFF
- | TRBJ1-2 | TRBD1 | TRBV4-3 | TGCGCCAGCAGCCAAGATTGGCAGGGGGGCCGCTACACCTTC | CASSQDWQGGRYTF
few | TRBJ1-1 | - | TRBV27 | TGTGCCAGCAGTTCCGGAGGGGTGGGAAGTACTGCTTTCTTT | CASSSGGVGSTAFF
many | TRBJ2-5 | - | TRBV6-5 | TGTGCCAGCAGTTTCCTACCGGGTAGCCTCCAAGAGACCCAGTACTTC | CASSFLPGSLQETQYF
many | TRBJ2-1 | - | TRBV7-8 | TGTGCCAGCAGCCCCCAGGGGGGTTCCTACAATGAGCAGTTCTTC | CASSPQGGSYNEQFF
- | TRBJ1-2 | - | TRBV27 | TGTGCCAGCAGTACGTCTTCAGGGTTGGGCAACTATGGCTACACCTTC | CASSTSSGLGNYGYTF
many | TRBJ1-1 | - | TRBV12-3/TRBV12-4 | TGTGCCACCAGTTTAGGAGTCACTGAAGCTTTCTTT | CATSLGVTEAFF
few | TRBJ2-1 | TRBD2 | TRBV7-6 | TGTGCCAGCAGCTTAGTCGGGGGGGCTCTCTATGAGCAGTTCTTC | CASSLVGGALYEQFF
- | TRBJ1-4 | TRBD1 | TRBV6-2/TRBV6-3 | TGTGCCAGCAGCCTCTCGACAGGGCGGCTGTTTTTT | CASSLSTGRLFF
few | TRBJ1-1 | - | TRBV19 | TGTGCCAGTAGTAAGTACACTGAAGCTTTCTTT | CASSKYTEAFF
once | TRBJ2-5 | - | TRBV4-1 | TGCGCCAGCAGCCAAGAAACGGGCCCCGGATTAGAGACCCAGTACTTC | CASSQETGPGLETQYF
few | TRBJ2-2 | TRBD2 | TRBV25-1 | TGTGCCAGCTGGGAGGGCTACACCGGGGAGCTGTTTTTT | CASWEGYTGELFF
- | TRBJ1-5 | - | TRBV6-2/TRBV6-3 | TGTGCCAGCGGTGGGGGGCTACGGCAGCCCCAGCATTTT | CASGGGLRQPQHF
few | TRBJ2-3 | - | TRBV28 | TGTGCCAGCAGTCCCCTGGGCGCAGATACGCAGTATTTT | CASSPLGADTQYF
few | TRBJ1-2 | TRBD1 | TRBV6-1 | TGTGCCAGCAGTGAAAGCTTAAACAGGGGGTCGCATGGCTACACCTTC | CASSESLNRGSHGYTF
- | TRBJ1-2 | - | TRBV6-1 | TGTGCCAGCAGTTCTTGGACAGATTCAAACTATGGCTACACCTTC | CASSSWTDSNYGYTF
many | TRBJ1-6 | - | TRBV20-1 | TGCAGTGCTAGAGAGGTCCAGGGACTAATAGGGCATAATTCACCCCTCCACTTT | CSAREVQGLIGHNSPLHF
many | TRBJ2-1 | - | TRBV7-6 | TGTGCCAGCAGCTTAACAGCCCCAGGGGGGTTTCATGAGCAGTTCTTC | CASSLTAPGGFHEQFF
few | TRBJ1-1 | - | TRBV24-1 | TGTGCCACCAGTGTAGGGAACACTGAAGCTTTCTTT | CATSVGNTEAFF
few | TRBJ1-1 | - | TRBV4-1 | TGCGCCAGCAGCCAGCTGGGCGTCGCTTTCTTT | CASSQLGVAFF
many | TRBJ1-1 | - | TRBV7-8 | TGTGCCAGCAGCTTAGCGGGTATGGGGTTGACTGAAGCTTTCTTT | CASSLAGMGLTEAFF
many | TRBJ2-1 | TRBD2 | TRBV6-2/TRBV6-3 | TGTGCCAGCTTGACTAGCGGGGGACCACTCGTCAATGAGCAGTTCTTC | CASLTSGGPLVNEQFF
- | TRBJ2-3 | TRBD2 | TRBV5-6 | TGTGCCAGCAGCTTGGATTCAGTAGCGGGGGAGTCAGATACGCAGTATTTT | CASSLDSVAGESDTQYF
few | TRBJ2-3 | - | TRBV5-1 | TGCGCCAGCAGCTTGATGGGGTCAGGGGCAGATACGCAGTATTTT | CASSLMGSGADTQYF
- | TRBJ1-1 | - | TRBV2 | TGTGCCATGCAATTAAACACTGAAGCTTTCTTT | CAMQLNTEAFF
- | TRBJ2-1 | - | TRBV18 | TGTGCCAGCTTCTCAGGGAGCTCCTACAATGAGCAGTTCTTC | CASFSGSSYNEQFF
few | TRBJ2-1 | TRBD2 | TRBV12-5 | TGTGCTAGTGGCTCCCTTTACGGGACTACGGACAATGAGCAGTTCTTC | CASGSLYGTTDNEQFF
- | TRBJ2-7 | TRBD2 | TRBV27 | TGTGCCAGCAGTTCCTCTAGCGGGGGGGCCGTCGAGCAGTACTTC | CASSSSSGGAVEQYF
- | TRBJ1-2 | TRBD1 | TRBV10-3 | TGTGCCATCACCCCGGGACAGGCAATTGATAACTATGGCTACACCTTC | CAITPGQAIDNYGYTF
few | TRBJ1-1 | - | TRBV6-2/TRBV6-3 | TGTGCCAGCAGTAAACGGGCCGTTCCGAGCACTGAAGCTTTCTTT | CASSKRAVPSTEAFF
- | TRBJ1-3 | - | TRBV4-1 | TGCGCCAGCAGCCAAGGTGTCTCTGGAAACACCATATATTTT | CASSQGVSGNTIYF
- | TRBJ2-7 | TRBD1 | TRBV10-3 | TGTGCCATCAGTAGCCTCGGACAGGGGGCGTACGAGCAGTACTTC | CAISSLGQGAYEQYF
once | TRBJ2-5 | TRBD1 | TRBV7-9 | TGTGCCAGCAGCCTCGCCCGGGACAGGGTGGAGACCCAGTACTTC | CASSLARDRVETQYF
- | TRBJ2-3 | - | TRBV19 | TGTGTCAGTAGTATCGGAGGGACTAGCACAGATACGCAGTATTTT | CVSSIGGTSTDTQYF